These 20 T cell receptor beta chains originate from one sample sequenced in a study of T-cell memory formation after mild COVID-19. MiXCR, applied by TCRdb to the 5' RACE reads, yields one record per CDR3 protein. The table includes about 470,000 distinct CDR3 sequences, 20% to 25% detected once. The sample consisted of PBMCs or a T cell subset sorted from them (not recorded which). The receptors were sampled from an adult woman who had mild COVID-19 (a few samples of this study predate the infection). Cell type and time point are not known.

This clonotype was observed a handful of times. The chain employs TRBV7-3 and TRBJ2-1; TRBD2 is a possible D gene (6 bases). The CDR3 is made up of 13 amino acids. The V end lost 3 bases, the J end lost 8 bases, and 11 bases lay between the germline ends. The germline CDR1 and CDR2 sequences are SGHTA and FQGTGA. The CDR3: CASSLEGSHEQFF. The DNA of the CDR3 is TGTGCCAGCAGCTTGGAGGGTAGTCATGAGCAGTTCTTC.

The J gene is TRBJ2-5, the V gene TRBV6-6; 8 positions match TRBD1. This CDR3 has 15 residues. The trim removed 5 bases at V and 5 bases at J, leaving 10 bases unmatched. The V gene's germline CDR1 is MNHNY and CDR2 SVGAGI (reference sequence). The CDR3 DNA reads TGTGCCAGCAGTCGTGGACAGGGTGGTTTTGAGACCCAGTACTTC. It yields the protein CASSRGQGGFETQYF.

Note on this clonotype: A single base is all that separates this from a far larger clone, so a read error is likely. The chain couples TRBV5-6 to TRBJ2-5; tentatively, D is TRBD1 (6 bases). The CDR3 length is 11 residues. Per the germline V gene, CDR1 is SGHDT and CDR2 is YYEEEE. Trimming took off 6 bases at V and 5 bases at J, with 8 bases between the two ends. CDR3 residues: CASIQGETQYF. Written as DNA, the CDR3 is TGTGCCAGCATCCAGGGGGAGACCCAGTACTTC. Drawing the rest from reference TRBV5-6 and TRBJ2-5, the complete variable domain is DAGVTQSPTHLIKTRGQQVTLRCSPKSGHDTVSWYQQALGQGPQFIFQYYEEEERQRGNFPDRFSGHQFPNYSSELNVNALLLGDSALYLCASIQGETQYFGPGTRLLVL.

This clonotype was observed a few times. The chain uses TRBV19 and TRBJ2-6, with D perhaps given as TRBD1 or TRBD2 (5 bases each). Germline CDR1 reads LNHDA; CDR2 reads SQIVND (reference sequence). The CDR3 contains 13 residues. V was cut by 7 bases and J by 2 bases, with 6 bases left in between. CDR3 in amino acids: CASTGPGANVLTF. CDR3 nucleotides: TGTGCCAGTACGGGGCCTGGGGCCAACGTCCTGACTTTC.

The sample holds a few counts of this clonotype. V and J are TRBV3-1 and TRBJ1-2, with TRBD1 matching 9 bases. The germline CDR1 and CDR2 sequences are LGHDT and YNNKEL (reference sequence). The CDR3 is made up of 15 amino acids. With 4 bases clipped from V and 3 bases from J, the junction kept 6 bases outside the gene matches. The CDR3 region is CASSPSGQGYYGYTF. CDR3 nucleotide sequence: TGTGCCAGCAGCCCAAGCGGACAGGGGTACTATGGCTACACCTTC.

This clonotype was seen ten or more times. The rearrangement joins TRBV6-1 to TRBJ2-1, with TRBD2 matching over 10 bases. Germline V gene data show CDR1 as MNHNS and CDR2 as SASEGT. This CDR3 comprises 17 residues. Trimming removed 0 bases from V and 10 bases from J; junction bases left unmatched: 12. The CDR3 DNA is TGTGCCAGCAGTGAAGCTGTAGGAGCGGGGGGGCGAAAGGAGCAGTTCTTC. Translation gives CASSEAVGAGGRKEQFF.

This clonotype was detected a few times. The rearrangement joins TRBV7-9 to TRBJ2-1; 11 bases agree with TRBD2. The CDR3 has 19 residues. Germline V gene data show CDR1 as SEHNR and CDR2 as FQNEAQ (reference sequence). J lost 6 bases, V lost 0 bases, and 13 bases had no gene match. CDR3 protein: CASSLALGLAGGPANEQFF. The CDR3 region has the DNA TGTGCCAGCAGCTTAGCCCTGGGGCTAGCGGGGGGACCTGCCAATGAGCAGTTCTTC.

The chain recombines TRBV29-1 with TRBJ2-1; D is perhaps TRBD2 (6 bases). The CDR3 is made up of 14 amino acids. The V and J ends lost 5 bases and 1 base respectively, with 12 bases between them. Germline V lookup: CDR1 SQVTM, CDR2 ANQGSEA. CDR3: CSVHFRESYNEQFF. As DNA, the CDR3 is TGCAGCGTTCACTTCCGGGAGTCCTACAATGAGCAGTTCTTC.

The chain uses TRBV5-1 and TRBJ1-2; no reliable D call. Germline V gives CDR1 SGHRS, CDR2 YFSETQ. Trimming removed 3 bases at V and 1 base at J, with 10 bases between. This CDR3 spans 14 amino acids. CDR3 region: CASSSLDVNYGYTF. The CDR3 coding sequence is TGCGCCAGCAGCTCCTTAGACGTTAACTATGGCTACACCTTC.

A few counts support this clonotype. This chain joins TRBV2 and TRBJ2-1, with 13 positions matching TRBD2. CDR1 and CDR2 from the germline V gene are SNHLY and FYNNEI. The V segment lost 7 bases and the J segment 8 bases; nucleotides outside the gene matches: 8. This CDR3 region has 15 residues. The CDR3 sequence: CASTRLAGGGYEQFF. The CDR3 DNA follows: TGTGCCAGCACCCGACTAGCGGGGGGCGGGTATGAGCAGTTCTTC.

V and J are TRBV5-5 and TRBJ1-2; weak D call: TRBD1 (6 bases). Trimming removed 4 bases at V and 8 bases at J, with 18 bases between. The CDR3 has 14 residues. Germline V CDR1 and CDR2: SGHKS, YYEKEE (reference sequence). Here the CDR3 reads CASSPTIGTTGYTF. CDR3 in DNA: TGTGCCAGCAGCCCGACAATTGGGACAACAGGCTACACCTTC.

This clonotype has a handful of counts. The rearrangement links TRBV9 to TRBJ2-3; a weak D match, TRBD2 (6 bases). This CDR3 spans 15 amino acids. The V gene's germline CDR1 is SGDLS and CDR2 YYNGEE. With 4 bases removed from V and 0 bases from J, the gap between germline ends came to 12 bases. CDR3 sequence reads: CASSQTRESTDTQYF. Here the CDR3 DNA reads TGTGCCAGCAGCCAGACCCGGGAGAGCACAGATACGCAGTATTTT.

This clonotype was observed a few times. The rearrangement links TRBV7-2 to TRBJ2-2; D remains ambiguous. Germline V gene sequence: CDR1 SGHTA, CDR2 FQGNSA. The CDR3 length is 13 residues. Trimming removed 5 bases from V and 2 bases from J, with 6 bases in between. The CDR3 DNA sequence: TGTGCCAGCAGCATGGTCAACACCGGGGAGCTGTTTTTT. Protein sequence: CASSMVNTGELFF.

In this sample, this clonotype turned up a few times. The chain links TRBV20-1 to TRBJ2-1; no firm D call. The germline V gene has CDR1 DFQATT and CDR2 SNEGSKA (reference sequence). The CDR3 runs to 14 residues. The V end was cut by 3 bases, the J end by 5 bases, with 14 bases between. The CDR3: CSARATGSNNEQFF. DNA of the CDR3: TGCAGTGCTAGGGCCACGGGCAGCAACAATGAGCAGTTCTTC.

V usage is TRBV5-5 and J usage is TRBJ1-5, with D possibly being TRBD1 (6 bases). V was trimmed by 4 bases and J by 6 bases, leaving 11 bases between them. Germline values: CDR1 SGHKS, CDR2 YYEKEE (reference sequence). CDR3 length: 13 amino acids. The CDR3, as DNA: TGTGCCAGCAGCGGAGGGGGAGGTCAGCCCCAGCATTTT. Translated: CASSGGGGQPQHF. The complete variable domain, with remaining parts taken from reference TRBV5-5 and TRBJ1-5, reads DAGVTQSPTHLIKTRGQQVTLRCSPISGHKSVSWYQQVLGQGPQFIFQYYEKEERGRGNFPDRFSARQFPNYSSELNVNALLLGDSALYLCASSGGGGQPQHFGDGTRLSIL.

The chain couples TRBV16 to TRBJ2-1, with 9 bases fitting TRBD1. The CDR3 is 14 amino acids. V was clipped by 3 bases and J by 8 bases; unmatched bases: 5. The germline V gene encodes CDR1 KGHSY and CDR2 FQNENV. Here the CDR3 DNA reads TGTGCCAGCAGCCACTTCCGGGACAGGGATGAGCAGTTCTTC. It specifies CASSHFRDRDEQFF.

The chain couples TRBV5-1 to TRBJ1-2; 8 bases map to TRBD1. With V trimmed by 4 bases and J by 8 bases, 10 bases remained unmatched. Looked up from germline, CDR1 is SGHRS and CDR2 is YFSETQ. This CDR3 region has 14 residues. CDR3 amino acids: CASSGGTGSQGYTF. The CDR3 DNA sequence: TGCGCCAGCAGCGGCGGGACAGGAAGCCAAGGCTACACCTTC.

V and J are TRBV5-1 and TRBJ1-2; 8 bases are shared with TRBD1. The germline V gene has CDR1 SGHRS and CDR2 YFSETQ. J was trimmed by 4 bases and V by 2 bases; bases with no gene match: 1. The CDR3 contains 13 residues. CDR3 nucleotides: TGCGCCAGCAGCTTTGGGACAGGCTATGGCTACACCTTC. Its translation is CASSFGTGYGYTF. The entire variable domain, with the rest obtained from reference TRBV5-1 and TRBJ1-2, is as follows: KAGVTQTPRYLIKTRGQQVTLSCSPISGHRSVSWYQQTPGQGLQFLFEYFSETQRNKGNFPGRFSGRQFSNSRSEMNVSTLELGDSALYLCASSFGTGYGYTFGSGTRLTVV.

This sequence joins TRBV6-2 or TRBV6-3 and TRBJ2-7; possible D gene TRBD1, 5 bases. V lost 0 bases and J lost 6, with 12 bases in between. Germline CDR1 reads MNHEY; CDR2 reads SVGEGT. The CDR3 is 14 residues long. This CDR3 reads CASSYSAATGEQYF. CDR3 DNA sequence: TGTGCCAGCAGTTACTCCGCGGCTACAGGCGAGCAGTACTTC.

This clonotype was found many times. V is TRBV7-2 and J is TRBJ2-1; 13 positions match TRBD2. The J segment lost 4 bases and the V segment lost 5 bases, leaving 11 bases of the junction unmatched. CDR1 is SGHTA and CDR2 is FQGNSA in the germline V gene. This CDR3 comprises 18 residues. CDR3: CASSPGLAGAGGYNEQFF. CDR3 bases: TGTGCCAGCAGCCCCGGACTAGCGGGAGCCGGGGGATACAATGAGCAGTTCTTC.